This TCR beta chain emerged from a study of shared clonotypes between healthy human individuals. The germline gives CDR1 SGDLS, CDR2 YYNGEE. J lost 7 bases, V lost 4 bases, and 18 bases had no gene match. This CDR3 comprises 17 residues. Produced via immunoSEQ multiplex PCR; TCRdb's table is partial and in-frame only. Of some 490,000 clones listed, over 75% are singletons. Sequenced input: PBMCs. This TCR was sampled from a woman aged 35 to 49 in good health. Some clones in this sample may be carry-over from other donors' samples. V gene TRBV9 combines with J gene TRBJ1-2; 8 nucleotides agree with TRBD1. The CDR3 protein is CASSPLISGQGPGGYTF. The CDR3 region has the DNA TGTGCCAGCAGCCCTCTCATCTCAGGACAGGGACCGGGTGGCTACACCTTC.